This T cell receptor beta chain was recovered during a study of human T cells and chemical hapten exposure (dated by TCRdb to the early 2020s). For the study in its entirety: Libraries were pooled for sequencing, and per-sample TCR yields varied mainly because of small differences in library volumes within the pool. In alopecia patients, the study followed how the peripheral blood TCR repertoire changed in vivo over primary and secondary sensitization to diphenylcyclopropenone (DPC), a hapten. Each blood RNA sample was used to sequence both TCR alpha and TCR beta chains.

This clonotype has at least ten counts. It has no known antigen specificity. One base away there is no much larger clone; base qualities are not given. Beyond this particular receptor, the publication reports: Repeated subsampling changed both the strength of the expansion versus patch-test correlation and the threshold at which that correlation became significant. DPC sensitization did not change the number of TCRs with a frequency above 1 in 1000, and there was no evidence of changes in global repertoire structure.

Trimming removed 2 bases from V and 8 bases from J, leaving 18 bases between the germline ends. The CDR3 has 15 amino acids, counting the end cysteine and phenylalanine. The sequence is cut down to CDR3 DNA, 45 bases in frame from base 1. The germline V gene specifies SNHLY as CDR1 and FYNNEI as CDR2. The method was RACE. Sequencing was performed on a NextSeq 500. Library preparation attached unique molecular identifiers to individual cDNA molecules for quantitative, reproducible TCR counting. As for the original processing: A median of roughly 98,000 TCRs per sample was observed, with a range of about 23,224 to 700,000. V, J and CDR3 annotation of the TCR reads was carried out using the Decombinator software suite. To make PS versus PT1 abundance plots, every sample was subsampled to the same number of TCRs (28,000). Expanded TCRs were defined as absent before sensitization and observed at least eight times at the 2-week time point. Through fastp at Q25 and MiXCR, TCRdb rebuilt clones from the public reads, retaining in-frame beta chains. CDR3 protein duplicates are merged, each entry listing the most common genes and DNA. The V and J calls and clone size come from TCRdb's table, not from the authors' own analysis. The sample data list 49,000 or so distinct CDR3 sequences, and about 4.8% of these were observed just once. 5.8% of the sample rests with the top ten.

Read against the paper, the sample's time point label means: healthy volunteer bleed at 2 weeks. Total RNA was isolated from unfractionated whole blood collected in Tempus Blood RNA tubes. Five healthy volunteers served as TCR sequencing controls and were bled at day 0, 2 weeks and 6 weeks. The sequenced sample consisted of whole blood. The chain links TRBV2 with TRBJ1-1; possibly the D gene is TRBD1, per 6 matching bases. This receptor was obtained from a human donor in good health. Some clones in this sample may be carry-over from other donors' samples. The bases are TGTGCCAGCAGTGAAAATCGCGGGGGCCCCAAGGAAGCTTTCTTT. The resulting protein is CASSENRGGPKEAFF.